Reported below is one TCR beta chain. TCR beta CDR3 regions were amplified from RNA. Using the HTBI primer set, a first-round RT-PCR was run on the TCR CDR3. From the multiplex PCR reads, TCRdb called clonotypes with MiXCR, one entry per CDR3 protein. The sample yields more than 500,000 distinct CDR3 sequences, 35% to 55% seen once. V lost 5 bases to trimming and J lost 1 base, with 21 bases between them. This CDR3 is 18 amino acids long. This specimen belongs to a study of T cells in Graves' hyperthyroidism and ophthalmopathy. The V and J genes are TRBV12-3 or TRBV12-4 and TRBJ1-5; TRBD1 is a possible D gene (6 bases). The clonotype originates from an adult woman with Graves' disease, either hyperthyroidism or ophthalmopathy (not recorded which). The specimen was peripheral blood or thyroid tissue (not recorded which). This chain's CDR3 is CASSVSSGGPASNQPQHF. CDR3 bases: TGTGCCAGCAGTGTCTCTTCCGGGGGCCCGGCGAGCAATCAGCCCCAGCATTTT.